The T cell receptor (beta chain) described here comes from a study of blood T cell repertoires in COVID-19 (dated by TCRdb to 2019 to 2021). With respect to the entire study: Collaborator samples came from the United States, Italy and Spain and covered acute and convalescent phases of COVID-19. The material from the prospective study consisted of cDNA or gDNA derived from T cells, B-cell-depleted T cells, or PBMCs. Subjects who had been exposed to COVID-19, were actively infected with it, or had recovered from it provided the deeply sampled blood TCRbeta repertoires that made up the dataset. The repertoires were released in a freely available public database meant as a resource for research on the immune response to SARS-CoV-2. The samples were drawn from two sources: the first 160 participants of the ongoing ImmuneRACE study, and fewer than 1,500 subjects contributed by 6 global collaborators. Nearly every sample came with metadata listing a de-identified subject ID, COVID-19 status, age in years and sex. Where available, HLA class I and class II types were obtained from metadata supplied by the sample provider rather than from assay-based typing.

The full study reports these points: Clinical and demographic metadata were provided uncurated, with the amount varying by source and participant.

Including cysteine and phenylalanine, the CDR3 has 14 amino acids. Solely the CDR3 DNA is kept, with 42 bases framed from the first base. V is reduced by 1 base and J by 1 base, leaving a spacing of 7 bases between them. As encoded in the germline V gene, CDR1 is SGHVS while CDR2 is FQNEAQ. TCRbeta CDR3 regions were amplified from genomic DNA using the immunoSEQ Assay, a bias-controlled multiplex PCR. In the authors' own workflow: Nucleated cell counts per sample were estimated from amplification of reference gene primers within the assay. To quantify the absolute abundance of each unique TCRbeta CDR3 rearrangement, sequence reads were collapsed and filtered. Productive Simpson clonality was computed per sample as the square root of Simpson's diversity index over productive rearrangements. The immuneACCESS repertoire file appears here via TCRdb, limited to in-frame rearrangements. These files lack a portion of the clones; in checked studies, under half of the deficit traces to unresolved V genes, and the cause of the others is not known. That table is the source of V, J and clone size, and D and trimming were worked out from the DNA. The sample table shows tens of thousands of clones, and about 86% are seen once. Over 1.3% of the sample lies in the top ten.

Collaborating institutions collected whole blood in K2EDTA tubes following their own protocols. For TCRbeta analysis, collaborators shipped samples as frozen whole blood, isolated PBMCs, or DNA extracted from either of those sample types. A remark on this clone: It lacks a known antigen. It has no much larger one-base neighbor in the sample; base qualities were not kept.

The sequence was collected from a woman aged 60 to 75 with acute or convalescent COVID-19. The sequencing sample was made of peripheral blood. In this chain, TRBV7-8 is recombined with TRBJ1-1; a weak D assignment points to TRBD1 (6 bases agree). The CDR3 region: CASSLGGPNTEAFF. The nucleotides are TGTGCCAGCAGCTTAGGGGGGCCGAACACTGAAGCTTTCTTT.